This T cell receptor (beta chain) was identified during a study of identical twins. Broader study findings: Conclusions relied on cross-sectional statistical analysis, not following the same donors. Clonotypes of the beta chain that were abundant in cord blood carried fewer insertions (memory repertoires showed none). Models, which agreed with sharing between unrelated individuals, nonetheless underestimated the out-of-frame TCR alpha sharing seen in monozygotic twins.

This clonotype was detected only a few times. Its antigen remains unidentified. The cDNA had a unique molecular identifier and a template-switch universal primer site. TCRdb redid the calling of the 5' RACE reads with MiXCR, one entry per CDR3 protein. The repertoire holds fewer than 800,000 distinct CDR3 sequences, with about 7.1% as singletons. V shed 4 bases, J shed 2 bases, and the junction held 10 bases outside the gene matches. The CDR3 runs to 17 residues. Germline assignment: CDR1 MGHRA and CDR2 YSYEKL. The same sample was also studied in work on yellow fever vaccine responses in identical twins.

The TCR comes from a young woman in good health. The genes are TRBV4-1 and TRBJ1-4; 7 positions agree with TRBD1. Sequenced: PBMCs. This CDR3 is CASSRRQGGFTNEKLFF. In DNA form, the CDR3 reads TGCGCCAGCAGCCGTCGACAGGGAGGTTTCACTAATGAAAAACTGTTTTTT.